This TCR beta chain stems from a study of T cells expressing NK-cell markers. Study summary: It was sorted CD3+CD56+NKG2C+, CD3+CD56+NKG2C- and CD3+CD56-NKG2C+ T cells that supplied the TCR beta repertoires. Eight donors were sequenced, of whom seven were HCMV-seropositive, while the remaining one was HCMV-seronegative. Findings and limits, study-wide: In several donors, these clonotypes also led the CD3+CD56-NKG2C+ fraction.

As the method of synthesis, 5'RACE template switching with UMIs yielded TCR beta cDNA. TCRdb processed the 5' RACE reads again and assigns one entry to each CDR3 protein, with no DNA. The sample data list about 180,000 distinct CDR3 sequences. As regards this clonotype: No antigen is known for it.

The sequenced sample was blood T cells: a sorted CD56 or NKG2C T cell subset, CD4+ or CD8+ T cells, or bulk PBMC T cells (not recorded which). This sequence originates from a man aged 18 to 69 in good health.

The CDR3 sequence is CASSENIANTGELFF. The V gene is TRBV9, the J gene TRBJ2-2. The CDR3 is made up of 15 amino acids. Germline V gives CDR1 SGDLS, CDR2 YYNGEE. Full variable domain (outside the CDR3, taken from reference TRBV9 and TRBJ2-2): DSGVTQTPKHLITATGQRVTLRCSPRSGDLSVYWYQQSLDQGLQFLIQYYNGEERAKGNILERFSAQQFPDLHSELNLSSLELGDSALYFCASSENIANTGELFFGEGSRLTVL.